This T cell receptor beta chain was sequenced during a study of T cells in Graves' hyperthyroidism and ophthalmopathy. Study details: Blood from the periphery was taken at initial diagnosis, before any treatment.

Germline CDR1 and CDR2: MNHEY and SVGAGI. V was pared by 2 bases and J by 9 bases, with 16 bases between. This CDR3 region has 14 residues. This clonotype was detected many times. Template material for amplifying TCR beta CDR3 regions consisted of RNA transcripts. The TCR CDR3 first-round RT-PCR relied on the HTBI primer set. Each CDR3 protein gets one entry after TCRdb re-called the multiplex PCR reads with MiXCR. The sample carries 550,000 to 700,000 distinct CDR3 sequences, roughly 14% recorded once. It was 8.5 to 10 ml of fresh peripheral blood that supplied the PBMCs. This sequence originates from a woman aged 40 to 50 with Graves' ophthalmopathy. V usage is TRBV6-5 and J usage is TRBJ2-5; D tentatively fits TRBD1 or TRBD2 (5 bases each). The sample was blood. The CDR3 region has the DNA TGTGCCAGCAGTTACCTACGAGGGGCTGAGGCCCAGTACTTC. It yields the protein CASSYLRGAEAQYF.